A single T cell receptor beta chain is shown here with its context. The entry originates in a study of cytomegalovirus exposure and HLA in healthy donors. The PCR made use of 60 Vbeta and 13 Jbeta primers. Data came from immunoSEQ multiplex PCR; TCRdb stores just in-frame clones and leaves some out. The data hold roughly 120,000 clones, with about 80% observed a single time. This clonotype was obtained from a human donor in good health. Sample: PBMCs.

CDR3 in DNA: TGTGCCAGTAGTATGGCAGGATACAATGAGCAGTTCTTC. Translating gives CASSMAGYNEQFF. The chain has TRBV19 and TRBJ2-1; D unclear. The V end lost 3 bases, the J end lost 4 bases, and 7 bases lay between the germline ends. The CDR3 extends over 13 amino acids. Germline lookup yields CDR1 LNHDA and CDR2 SQIVND (reference sequence).